This T cell receptor (beta chain) emerged from a study of blood T cell repertoires in COVID-19 (TCRdb year 2020). About the full investigation: Samples covering the acute and convalescent phases of COVID-19 were provided by collaborators in the United States, Italy and Spain. Samples were obtained from the ongoing ImmuneRACE study (first 160 participants) and from 1,000 to 1,500 subjects provided by 6 global collaborators. Where available, HLA class I and class II types were obtained from metadata supplied by the sample provider rather than from assay-based typing. The repertoires were released in a freely available public database intended as a resource for research on the immune response to SARS-CoV-2. Sample metadata almost always included a de-identified subject ID, COVID-19 status, age in years and sex. The material from the prospective study consisted of cDNA or gDNA derived from T cells, B-cell-depleted T cells, or PBMCs. The dataset comprised deeply sampled blood TCRbeta repertoires from subjects exposed to, actively infected with, or recovered from COVID-19. Summary of the overall study and its limitations: How much clinical and demographic metadata was included differed by source and by participant, and the metadata was provided uncurated.

Remarks on this clone: What antigen it recognizes has not been identified. Per-base qualities were not stored, and no clone one base away is much larger.

Whole blood was collected in K2EDTA tubes by collaborating institutions according to the institutions' own protocols. For TCRbeta analysis, collaborator samples were shipped as frozen whole blood, as isolated PBMCs, or as DNA extracted from either sample type. TCRbeta CDR3 regions were amplified from genomic DNA using the immunoSEQ Assay, a bias-controlled multiplex PCR. The authors' analysis ran thus. Nucleated cell counts per sample were estimated from amplification of reference gene primers within the assay. To quantify the absolute abundance of each unique TCRbeta CDR3 rearrangement, sequence reads were collapsed and filtered. For each sample, productive Simpson clonality was calculated as the square root of Simpson's diversity index over productive rearrangements. TCRdb limited this immuneACCESS table to in-frame rearrangements with V and J called. A share of clones is missing; checked studies link under half to unresolved V genes, and the rest is unexplained. V and J calls and clone size are given by that table; D and trimming were obtained from the DNA. The sample records around 140,000 clones, 60% to 85% of which are singletons. 1.9% of the sample lies in the top ten.

The CDR3 numbers 16 residues from cysteine through phenylalanine. The CDR3 DNA has 48 bases and is translated from base 1. V is cut back by 0 bases and J by 0 bases, with 2 bases in the junction unmatched. CDR1 and CDR2, per the germline V gene, are SGDLS and YYNGEE. This receptor was identified in a woman aged 55-69 years with acute or convalescent COVID-19. The rearrangement combines TRBV9 with TRBJ1-1, with 10 bases matching TRBD1. Sequencing was carried out using peripheral blood. The CDR3 has the sequence CASSVGTGGLNTEAFF. In nucleotide form, the sequence is TGTGCCAGCAGCGTAGGGACAGGGGGGTTGAACACTGAAGCTTTCTTT.